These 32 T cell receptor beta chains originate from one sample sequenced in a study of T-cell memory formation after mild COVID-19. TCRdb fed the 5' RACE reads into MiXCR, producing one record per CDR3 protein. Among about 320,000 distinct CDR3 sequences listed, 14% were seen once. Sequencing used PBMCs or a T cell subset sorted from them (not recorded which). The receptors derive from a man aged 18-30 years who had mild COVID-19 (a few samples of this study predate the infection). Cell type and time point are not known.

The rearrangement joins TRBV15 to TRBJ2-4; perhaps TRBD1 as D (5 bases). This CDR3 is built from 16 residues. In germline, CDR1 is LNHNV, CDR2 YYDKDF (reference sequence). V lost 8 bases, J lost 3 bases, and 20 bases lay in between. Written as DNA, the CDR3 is TGTGCCACCCAGGTCGAGAAGGGGTCGGGCAAAAACATTCAGTACTTC. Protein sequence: CATQVEKGSGKNIQYF.

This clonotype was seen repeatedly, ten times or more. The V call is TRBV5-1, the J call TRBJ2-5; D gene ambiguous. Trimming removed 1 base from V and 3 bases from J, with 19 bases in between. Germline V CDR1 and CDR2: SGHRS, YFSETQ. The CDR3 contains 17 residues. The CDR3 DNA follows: TGCGCCAGCAGCTTGAATCCGGGTCCCCGTCGGGAAGAGACCCAGTACTTC. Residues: CASSLNPGPRREETQYF.

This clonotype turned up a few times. The DNA of the CDR3 is TGTGCCAGCAGCTCAAGGCCCGACAGGGGCTATGGCTACACCTTC. Protein sequence: CASSSRPDRGYGYTF. V gene TRBV7-9 combines with J gene TRBJ1-2; 8 nucleotides align to TRBD1. Germline trimming cut 4 bases from V and 4 bases from J; bases unmatched to any gene: 8. Germline CDR1 reads SEHNR; CDR2 reads FQNEAQ (reference sequence). CDR3 size: 15 residues.

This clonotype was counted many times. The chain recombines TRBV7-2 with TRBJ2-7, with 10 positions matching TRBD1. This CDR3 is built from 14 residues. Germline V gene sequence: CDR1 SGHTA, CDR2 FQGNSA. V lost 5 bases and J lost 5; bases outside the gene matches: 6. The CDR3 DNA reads TGTGCCAGCAGCCCCAGAGGACAGGGGGACGAGCAGTACGTC. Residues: CASSPRGQGDEQYV.

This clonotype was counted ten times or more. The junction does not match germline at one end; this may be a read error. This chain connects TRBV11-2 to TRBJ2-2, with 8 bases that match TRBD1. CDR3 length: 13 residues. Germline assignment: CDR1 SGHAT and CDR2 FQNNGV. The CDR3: CATWTGNIGELFF. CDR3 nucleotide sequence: TGTGCCACCTGGACAGGGAACATCGGGGAGCTGTTTTTT. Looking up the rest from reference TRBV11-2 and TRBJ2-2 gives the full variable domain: EAGVAQSPRYKIIEKRQSVAFWCNPISGHATLYWYQQILGQGPKLLIQFQNNGVVDDSQLPKDRFSAERLKGVDSTLKIQPAKLEDSAVYLCATWTGNIGELFFGEGSRLTVL.

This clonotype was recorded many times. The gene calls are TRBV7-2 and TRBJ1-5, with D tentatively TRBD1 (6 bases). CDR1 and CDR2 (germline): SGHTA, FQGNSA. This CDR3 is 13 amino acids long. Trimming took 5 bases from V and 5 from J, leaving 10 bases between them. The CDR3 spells CASSPGVDQPQHF. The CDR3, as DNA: TGTGCCAGCAGCCCAGGGGTCGATCAGCCCCAGCATTTT.

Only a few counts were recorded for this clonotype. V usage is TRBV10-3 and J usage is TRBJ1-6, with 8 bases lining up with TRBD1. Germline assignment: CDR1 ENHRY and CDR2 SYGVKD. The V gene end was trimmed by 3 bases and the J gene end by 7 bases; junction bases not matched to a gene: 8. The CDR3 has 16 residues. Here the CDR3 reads CAISDPGGTGNSPLHF. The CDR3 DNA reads TGTGCCATCAGTGACCCCGGGGGGACAGGCAATTCACCCCTCCACTTT.

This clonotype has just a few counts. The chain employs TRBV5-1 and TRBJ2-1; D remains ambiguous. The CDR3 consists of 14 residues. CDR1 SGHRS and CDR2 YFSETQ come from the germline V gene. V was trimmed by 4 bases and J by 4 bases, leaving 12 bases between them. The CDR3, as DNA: TGCGCCAGCAGCCCCAGACGGCAATACAATGAGCAGTTCTTC. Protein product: CASSPRRQYNEQFF.

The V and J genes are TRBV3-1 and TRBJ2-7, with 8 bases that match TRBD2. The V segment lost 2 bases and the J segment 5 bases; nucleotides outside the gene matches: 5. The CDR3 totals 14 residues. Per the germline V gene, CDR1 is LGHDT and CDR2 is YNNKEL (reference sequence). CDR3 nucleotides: TGTGCCAGCAGCCAACGGGGGGGAACGGACGAGCAGTACTTC. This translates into CASSQRGGTDEQYF.

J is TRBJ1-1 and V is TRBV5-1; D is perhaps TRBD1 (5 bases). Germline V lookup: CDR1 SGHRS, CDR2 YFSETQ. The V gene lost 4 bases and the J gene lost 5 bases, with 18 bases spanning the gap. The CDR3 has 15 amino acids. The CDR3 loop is CASSTLGRGPTEAFF. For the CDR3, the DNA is TGCGCCAGCAGCACGCTAGGGAGGGGCCCTACTGAAGCTTTCTTT. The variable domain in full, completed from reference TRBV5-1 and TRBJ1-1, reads KAGVTQTPRYLIKTRGQQVTLSCSPISGHRSVSWYQQTPGQGLQFLFEYFSETQRNKGNFPGRFSGRQFSNSRSEMNVSTLELGDSALYLCASSTLGRGPTEAFFGQGTRLTVV.

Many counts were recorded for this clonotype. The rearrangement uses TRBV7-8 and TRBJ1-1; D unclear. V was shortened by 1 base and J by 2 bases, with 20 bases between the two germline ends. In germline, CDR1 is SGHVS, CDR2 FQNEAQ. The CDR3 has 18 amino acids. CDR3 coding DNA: TGTGCCAGCAGCTTAGGCCGTCGTAGTGCGGGGTCAAACACTGAAGCTTTCTTT. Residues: CASSLGRRSAGSNTEAFF.

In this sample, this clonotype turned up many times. CDR3 protein: CASTRGGNYGYTF. Here the CDR3 DNA reads TGTGCCAGCACCCGGGGGGGGAACTATGGCTACACCTTC. The chain links TRBV12-3 or TRBV12-4 to TRBJ1-2, with TRBD1 as a possible D gene (5 bases). The V gene lost 7 bases and the J gene lost 2 bases, with 11 bases spanning the gap. This CDR3 is built from 13 residues.

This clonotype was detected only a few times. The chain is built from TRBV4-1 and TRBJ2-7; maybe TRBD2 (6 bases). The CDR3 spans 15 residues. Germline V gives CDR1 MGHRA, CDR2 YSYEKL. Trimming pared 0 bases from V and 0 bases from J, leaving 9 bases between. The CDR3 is CASSQELGGSYEQYV. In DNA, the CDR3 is TGCGCCAGCAGCCAAGAGTTGGGGGGCTCCTACGAGCAGTACGTC.

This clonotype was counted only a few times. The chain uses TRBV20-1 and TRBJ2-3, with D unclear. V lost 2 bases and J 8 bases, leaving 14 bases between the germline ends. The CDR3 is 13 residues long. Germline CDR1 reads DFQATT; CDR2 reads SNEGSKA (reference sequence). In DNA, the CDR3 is TGCAGTGCTAGACCGATTGGACCGGGTACGCAGTATTTT. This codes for CSARPIGPGTQYF.

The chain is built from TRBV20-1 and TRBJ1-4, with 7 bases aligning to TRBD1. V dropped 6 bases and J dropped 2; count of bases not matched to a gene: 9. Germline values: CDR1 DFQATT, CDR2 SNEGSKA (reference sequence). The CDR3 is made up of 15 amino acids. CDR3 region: CSAGTRGQTNEKLFF. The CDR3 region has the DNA TGCAGTGCCGGGACCCGGGGACAGACTAATGAAAAACTGTTTTTT.

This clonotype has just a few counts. DNA of the CDR3: TGCGCCAGCAGCCAAGATCTCAACTTGGGACTAGCGGGGGGGCCCGACACCGGGGAGCTGTTTTTT. Translation gives CASSQDLNLGLAGGPDTGELFF. V usage is TRBV4-3 and J usage is TRBJ2-2; 16 bases align to TRBD2. This CDR3 comprises 22 residues. CDR1 and CDR2 from the germline V gene are LGHNA and YSLEER. Germline trimming cut 0 bases from V and 3 bases from J; bases unmatched to any gene: 13.

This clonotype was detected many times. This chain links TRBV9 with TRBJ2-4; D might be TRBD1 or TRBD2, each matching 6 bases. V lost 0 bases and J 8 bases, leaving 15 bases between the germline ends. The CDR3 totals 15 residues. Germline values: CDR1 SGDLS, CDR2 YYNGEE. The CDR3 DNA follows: TGTGCCAGCAGCGTAGCTTCCGGGGGCCTGGACATTCAGTACTTC. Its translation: CASSVASGGLDIQYF. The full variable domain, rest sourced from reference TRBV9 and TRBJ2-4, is DSGVTQTPKHLITATGQRVTLRCSPRSGDLSVYWYQQSLDQGLQFLIQYYNGEERAKGNILERFSAQQFPDLHSELNLSSLELGDSALYFCASSVASGGLDIQYFGAGTRLSVL.

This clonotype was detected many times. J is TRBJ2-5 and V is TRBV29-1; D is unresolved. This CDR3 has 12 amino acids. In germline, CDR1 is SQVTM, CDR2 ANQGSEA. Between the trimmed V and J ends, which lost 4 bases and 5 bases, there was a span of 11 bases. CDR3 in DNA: TGCAGCGTTGTGTTGTCCAGTGAGACCCAGTACTTC. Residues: CSVVLSSETQYF.

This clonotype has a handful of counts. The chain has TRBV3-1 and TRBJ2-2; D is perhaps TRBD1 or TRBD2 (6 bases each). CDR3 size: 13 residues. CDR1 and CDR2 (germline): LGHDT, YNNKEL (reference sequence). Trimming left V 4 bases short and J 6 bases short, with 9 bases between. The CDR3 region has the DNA TGTGCCAGCAGCCCCCGGGGGCCCGGGGAGCTGTTTTTT. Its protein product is CASSPRGPGELFF.

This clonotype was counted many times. The CDR3, as DNA: TGTGCCAGCAGCTTAGCGCGACAGGGGGAAAAACTGTTTTTT. Amino acid sequence: CASSLARQGEKLFF. The chain is built from TRBV7-9 and TRBJ1-4, with TRBD1 matching 8 bases. Looked up from germline, CDR1 is SEHNR and CDR2 is FQNEAQ (reference sequence). The ends lost 0 bases at V and 8 bases at J; junction bases unmatched: 2. This CDR3 spans 14 amino acids.

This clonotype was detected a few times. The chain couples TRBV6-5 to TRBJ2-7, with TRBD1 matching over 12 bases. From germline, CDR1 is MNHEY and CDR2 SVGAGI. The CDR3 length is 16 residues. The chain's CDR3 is CASRPSGTGGSYGQYV. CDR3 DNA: TGTGCCAGCAGACCTTCCGGGACAGGGGGCTCCTACGGGCAGTATGTC.

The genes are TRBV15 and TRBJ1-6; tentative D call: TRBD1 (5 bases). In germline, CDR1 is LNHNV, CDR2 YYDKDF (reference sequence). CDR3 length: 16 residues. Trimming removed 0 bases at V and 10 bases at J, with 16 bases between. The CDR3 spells CATSRDPLGGWSPLHF. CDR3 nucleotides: TGTGCCACCAGCAGAGATCCGCTGGGGGGTTGGTCACCCCTCCACTTT.

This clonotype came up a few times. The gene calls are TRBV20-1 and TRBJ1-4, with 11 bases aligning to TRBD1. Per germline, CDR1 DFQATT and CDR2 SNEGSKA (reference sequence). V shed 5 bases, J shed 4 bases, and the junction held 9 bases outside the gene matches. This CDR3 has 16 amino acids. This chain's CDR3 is CSAEDRGRPLNEKLFF. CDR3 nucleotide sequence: TGCAGTGCTGAGGACAGGGGGCGACCCCTTAATGAAAAACTGTTTTTT.

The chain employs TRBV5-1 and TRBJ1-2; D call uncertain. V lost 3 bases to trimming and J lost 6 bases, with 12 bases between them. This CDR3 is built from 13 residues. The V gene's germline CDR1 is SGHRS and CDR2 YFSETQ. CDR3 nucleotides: TGCGCCAGCAGCTCGGGGTCACGAGATGGCTACACCTTC. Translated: CASSSGSRDGYTF.

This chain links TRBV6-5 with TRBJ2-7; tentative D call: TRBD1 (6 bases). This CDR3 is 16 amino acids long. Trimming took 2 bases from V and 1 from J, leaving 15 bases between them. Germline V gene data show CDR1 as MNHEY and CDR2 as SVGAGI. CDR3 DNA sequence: TGTGCCAGCAGTTACGGGCCGCTACAGGGATCCTACGAGCAGTACTTC. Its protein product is CASSYGPLQGSYEQYF.

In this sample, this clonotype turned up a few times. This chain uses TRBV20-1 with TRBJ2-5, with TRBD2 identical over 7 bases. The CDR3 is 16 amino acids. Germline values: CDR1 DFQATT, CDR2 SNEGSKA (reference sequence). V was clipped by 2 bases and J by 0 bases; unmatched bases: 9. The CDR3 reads CSARILLARDQETQYF. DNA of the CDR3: TGCAGTGCTAGAATCCTACTAGCGAGGGACCAAGAGACCCAGTACTTC.

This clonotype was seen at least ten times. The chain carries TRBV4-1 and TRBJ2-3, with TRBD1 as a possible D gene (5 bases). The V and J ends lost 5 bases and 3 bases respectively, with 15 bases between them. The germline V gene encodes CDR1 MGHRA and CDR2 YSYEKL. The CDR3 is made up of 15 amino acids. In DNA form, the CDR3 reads TGCGCCAGCAGCAAGCTAGACAGATTAACAGATACGCAGTATTTT. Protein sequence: CASSKLDRLTDTQYF.

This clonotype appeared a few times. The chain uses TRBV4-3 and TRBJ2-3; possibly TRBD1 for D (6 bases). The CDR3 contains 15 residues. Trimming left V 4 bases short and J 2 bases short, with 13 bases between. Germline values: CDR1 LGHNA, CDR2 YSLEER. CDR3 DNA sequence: TGCGCCAGCAGCCTCGGGACACTATTCACAGATACGCAGTATTTT. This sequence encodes CASSLGTLFTDTQYF.

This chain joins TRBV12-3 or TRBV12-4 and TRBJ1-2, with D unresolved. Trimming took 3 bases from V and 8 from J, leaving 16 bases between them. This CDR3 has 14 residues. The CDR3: CASSFYTRPGGYTF. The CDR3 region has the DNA TGTGCCAGCAGTTTTTATACAAGGCCGGGAGGCTACACCTTC.

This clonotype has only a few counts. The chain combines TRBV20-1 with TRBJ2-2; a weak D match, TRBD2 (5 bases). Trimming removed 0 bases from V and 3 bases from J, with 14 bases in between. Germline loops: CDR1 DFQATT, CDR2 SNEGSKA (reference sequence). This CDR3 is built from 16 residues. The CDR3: CSARDPASPYTGELFF. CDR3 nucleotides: TGCAGTGCTAGAGATCCCGCTAGCCCCTACACCGGGGAGCTGTTTTTT.

In DNA form, the CDR3 reads TGTGCCATCAGCTACAGGCCAAACACTGAAGCTTTCTTT. Amino acids: CAISYRPNTEAFF. J is TRBJ1-1 and V is TRBV10-3; D may be TRBD1 (5 bases). Trimming removed 6 bases from V and 2 bases from J, with 10 bases in between. The CDR3 is made up of 13 amino acids. Germline V gene lookup returns CDR1 ENHRY and CDR2 SYGVKD.

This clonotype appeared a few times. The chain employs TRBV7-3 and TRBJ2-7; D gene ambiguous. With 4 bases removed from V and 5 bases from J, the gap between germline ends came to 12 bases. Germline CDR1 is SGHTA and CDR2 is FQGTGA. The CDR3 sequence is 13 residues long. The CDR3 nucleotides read TGTGCCAGCAGCTCAGGTCCCGACCACGAGCAGTACTTC. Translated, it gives CASSSGPDHEQYF.